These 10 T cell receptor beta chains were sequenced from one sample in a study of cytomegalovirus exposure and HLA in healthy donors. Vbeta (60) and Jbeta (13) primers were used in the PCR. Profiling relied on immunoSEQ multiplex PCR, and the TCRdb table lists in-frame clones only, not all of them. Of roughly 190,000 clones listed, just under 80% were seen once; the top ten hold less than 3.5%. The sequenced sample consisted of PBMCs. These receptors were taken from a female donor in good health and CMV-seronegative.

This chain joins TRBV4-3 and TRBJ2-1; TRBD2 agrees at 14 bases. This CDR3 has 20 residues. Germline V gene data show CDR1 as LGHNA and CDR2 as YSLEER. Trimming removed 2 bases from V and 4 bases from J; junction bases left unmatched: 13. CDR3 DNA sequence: TGCGCCAGCAGCCAACTCCCCGGGACTAGCGGGAGTGGGCTTTACAATGAGCAGTTCTTC. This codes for CASSQLPGTSGSGLYNEQFF.

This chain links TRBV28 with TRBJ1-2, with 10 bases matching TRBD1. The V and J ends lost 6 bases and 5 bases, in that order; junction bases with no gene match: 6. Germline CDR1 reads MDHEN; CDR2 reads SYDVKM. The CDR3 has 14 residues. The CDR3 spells CASSRQGARYGYTF. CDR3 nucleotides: TGTGCCAGCAGCCGACAGGGGGCGAGATATGGCTACACCTTC.

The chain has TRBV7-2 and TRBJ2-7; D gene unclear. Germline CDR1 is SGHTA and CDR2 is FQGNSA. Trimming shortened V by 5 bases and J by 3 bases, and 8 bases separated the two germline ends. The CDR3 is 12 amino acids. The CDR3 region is CASSATSYEQYF. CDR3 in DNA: TGTGCCAGCAGCGCAACAAGCTACGAGCAGTACTTC.

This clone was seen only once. This chain's CDR3 is CASILRAGAGFSYQPQHF. As DNA, the CDR3 is TGTGCCAGCATCTTGAGGGCGGGAGCGGGGTTTTCTTATCAGCCCCAGCATTTT. The chain links TRBV27 to TRBJ1-5; D remains ambiguous. Per germline, CDR1 MNHEY and CDR2 SMNVEV (reference sequence). The V and J ends lost 7 bases and 5 bases respectively, with 27 bases between them. This CDR3 spans 18 amino acids.

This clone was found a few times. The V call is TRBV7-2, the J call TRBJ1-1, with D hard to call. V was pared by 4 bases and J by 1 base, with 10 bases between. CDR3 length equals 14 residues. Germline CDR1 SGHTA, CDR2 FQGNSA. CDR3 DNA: TGTGCCAGCAGCTCTCGATCGGGGAACACTGAAGCTTTCTTT. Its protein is CASSSRSGNTEAFF.

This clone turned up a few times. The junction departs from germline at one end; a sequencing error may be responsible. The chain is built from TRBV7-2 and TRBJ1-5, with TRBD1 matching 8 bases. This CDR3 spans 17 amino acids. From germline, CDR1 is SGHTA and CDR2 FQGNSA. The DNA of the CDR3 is TGTGCCAGCAGCGTAGCCCGCATGGACAGGGATTATCAGCCCCAGCATTTT. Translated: CASSVARMDRDYQPQHF.

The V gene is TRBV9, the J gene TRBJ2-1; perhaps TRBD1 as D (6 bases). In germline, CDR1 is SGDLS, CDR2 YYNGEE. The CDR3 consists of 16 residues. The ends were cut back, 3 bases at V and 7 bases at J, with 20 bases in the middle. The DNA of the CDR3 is TGTGCCAGCAGCGAGGCCATTGGGGGCCTGGGGAATGAGCAGTTCTTC. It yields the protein CASSEAIGGLGNEQFF.

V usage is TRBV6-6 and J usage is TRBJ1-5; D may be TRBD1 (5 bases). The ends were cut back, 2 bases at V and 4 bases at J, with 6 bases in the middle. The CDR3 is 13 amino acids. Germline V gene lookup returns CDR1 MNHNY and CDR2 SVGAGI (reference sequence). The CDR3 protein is CASSYDRNQPQHF. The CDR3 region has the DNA TGTGCCAGCAGTTACGACAGAAATCAGCCCCAGCATTTT.

The CDR3 loop reads CASPFGTDTQYF. CDR3 in DNA: TGTGCCAGCCCCTTTGGCACAGATACGCAGTATTTT. The genes are TRBV27 and TRBJ2-3; no definite D call. V was clipped by 8 bases and J by 1 base, with 7 bases between them. Germline loops: CDR1 MNHEY, CDR2 SMNVEV (reference sequence). The CDR3 consists of 12 residues.

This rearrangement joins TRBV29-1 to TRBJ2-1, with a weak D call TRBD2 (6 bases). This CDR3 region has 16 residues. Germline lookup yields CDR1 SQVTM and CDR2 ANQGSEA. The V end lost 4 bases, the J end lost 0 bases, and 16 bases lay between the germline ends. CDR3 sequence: CSVGSFGGGSYNEQFF. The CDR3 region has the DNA TGCAGCGTTGGATCCTTTGGGGGAGGCTCCTACAATGAGCAGTTCTTC.